Listed below are T cell receptor beta chains from one sample, sequenced in a study of blood T cell repertoires in COVID-19. TCRdb keeps only in-frame clones here, not all; method: immunoSEQ multiplex PCR. The profile shows 120,000 to 150,000 clones, less than 90% of them singletons. Sequenced: PBMCs or T cells enriched from blood (not recorded which). Receptors were obtained from a woman in her forties or fifties who had been exposed to COVID-19. Each CDR3 is given with its conserved first and last residue. D genes are given only for firm matches. Size is omitted from some rows. Given values are once, few, many or a class for expanded clones.

d_call j_call v_call clone_size cdr3_aa cdr3_nt
TRBD2 TRBJ2-7 TRBV7-2 - CASSLELAGIEQYF TGTGCCAGCAGCTTAGAGCTAGCGGGCATCGAGCAGTACTTC
TRBD1 TRBJ1-2 TRBV19 few CASSRDRGRGYTF TGTGCCAGTAGTAGGGACAGGGGCCGGGGCTACACCTTC
- TRBJ1-5 TRBV10-2 - CASRRQDNQPQHF TGCGCCAGCAGAAGGCAGGACAATCAGCCCCAGCATTTT
- TRBJ1-5 TRBV6-2/TRBV6-3 - CASSRSQGNQPQHF TGTGCCAGCAGTCGGTCACAGGGCAATCAGCCCCAGCATTTT
TRBD2 TRBJ2-2 TRBV5-1 - CASSLAELAGGTGELFF TGCGCCAGCAGCTTGGCCGAACTAGCGGGAGGCACCGGGGAGCTGTTTTTT
- TRBJ1-1 TRBV29-1 - CSVARNTEAFF TGCAGCGTGGCCCGTAACACTGAAGCTTTCTTT
- TRBJ1-4 TRBV27 - CASSPYQTVATNEKLFF TGTGCCAGCAGCCCGTACCAGACAGTTGCAACTAATGAAAAACTGTTTTTT
- TRBJ1-2 TRBV7-2 few CASSLSLDYGYTF TGTGCCAGCAGCTTGAGCCTCGACTATGGCTACACCTTC
- TRBJ2-7 TRBV10-3 - CAISESLSYEQYF TGTGCCATCAGTGAGTCGCTCAGCTACGAGCAGTACTTC
- TRBJ2-6 TRBV28 once CASSVRSGANVLTF TGTGCCAGCAGCGTCCGCTCTGGGGCCAACGTCCTGACTTTC
- TRBJ1-2 TRBV9 - CASSDLAGRNYGYTF TGTGCCAGCAGCGACCTCGCGGGTCGGAACTATGGCTACACCTTC
- TRBJ2-2 TRBV5-1 - CASSFAAPTGELFF TGCGCCAGCAGCTTCGCGGCCCCGACCGGGGAGCTGTTTTTT
- TRBJ1-2 TRBV5-6 - CASALETGSLYGYTF TGTGCCAGCGCCCTAGAGACGGGATCTCTATATGGCTACACCTTC
- TRBJ1-6 TRBV19 - CASSISGQPNSPLHF TGTGCCAGTAGTATATCCGGACAGCCGAATTCACCCCTCCACTTT
- TRBJ1-6 TRBV5-6 - CASSLAGGSYNSPLHF TGTGCCAGCAGCTTGGCGGGGGGCAGCTATAATTCACCCCTCCACTTT
- TRBJ2-7 TRBV27 - CASSWDMSYEQYF TGTGCCAGCAGTTGGGACATGAGCTACGAGCAGTACTTC
- TRBJ2-1 TRBV21-1 - CASSKVPGLAARSSYNEQFF TGTGCCAGCAGCAAAGTCCCGGGACTAGCGGCCCGGAGCTCCTACAATGAGCAGTTCTTC
TRBD2 TRBJ2-3 TRBV30 - CAWSTSGRSDTQYF TGTGCCTGGAGTACGAGCGGGAGATCGGATACGCAGTATTTT
TRBD1 TRBJ2-5 TRBV5-5 - CASNPGQGLETQYF TGTGCCAGCAACCCGGGACAGGGGCTGGAGACCCAGTACTTC
- TRBJ1-1 TRBV12-3/TRBV12-4 - CASKEGTEAFF TGTGCCAGCAAGGAGGGGACTGAAGCTTTCTTT
- TRBJ1-2 TRBV5-4 - CASSPQGRRAGYTF TGTGCCAGCAGCCCACAGGGTCGGCGGGCTGGCTACACCTTC
- TRBJ2-7 TRBV7-9 - CASSWTKEHEQYF TGTGCCAGCAGCTGGACAAAAGAACACGAGCAGTACTTC
- TRBJ2-1 TRBV3-1/TRBV3-2 - CASSSRNPSSYNEQFF TGTGCCAGCAGCTCGCGGAACCCTAGCTCCTACAATGAGCAGTTCTTC
- TRBJ2-7 TRBV4-2 - CASSQDRSSYEQYF TGTGCCAGCAGCCAAGATCGTTCTTCCTACGAGCAGTACTTC
- TRBJ1-1 TRBV19 - CASSMIRGWTEAFF TGTGCCAGTAGTATGATTCGGGGGTGGACTGAAGCTTTCTTT